The 6 T cell receptor beta chains below were found in one sample sequenced in a study of spatial heterogeneity in lung cancer (dated by TCRdb to between 2018 and 2020). Here is what the overall study found, with its caveats: A correlation was observed between the number of expanded intratumoral alpha and beta TCRs and the tumor nonsynonymous mutation count.

The time point label of this sample denotes: sample taken at primary tumor resection. No antigens are known for them. To prepare the library, 5' RACE was applied. The sequencing machine was a NextSeq 500. The public reads were quality trimmed at Q25 with fastp and then assembled into clones with MiXCR by TCRdb, keeping productive beta chains. Identical CDR3 proteins give one entry, which carries the most common genes and DNA. Across this sample there are some 8,700 distinct CDR3 sequences, with about 12% seen only once. About 10% of the sample belongs to the ten largest clones. This specimen was lung tumor tissue, taken at surgery. The source of these receptors is a male donor with early-stage non-small cell lung cancer.

The V gene is TRBV4-2, the J gene TRBJ2-5; D perhaps matches TRBD1 (6 bases). CDR1 and CDR2 from the germline V gene are LGHNA and YNFKEQ. V dropped 5 bases and J dropped 4 bases, with 8 bases sitting between them. This CDR3 has 12 amino acids. CDR3 nucleotide sequence: TGTGCCAGCAGCGAAGGGGGAGAGACCCAGTACTTC. Amino acids: CASSEGGETQYF.

A word on this clonotype: This may arise from a read error, as a much more abundant clone is one base away. V gene TRBV10-3 combines with J gene TRBJ2-7; D unclear. The germline CDR1 and CDR2 sequences are ENHRY and SYGVKD. The CDR3 sequence is 14 residues long. Trimming pared 5 bases from V and 2 bases from J, leaving 13 bases between. The CDR3 region has the DNA TGTGCCATCAGTCCCTTGGCAGCCACCTACGAGCAGTACTTC. This codes for CAISPLAATYEQYF.

This clonotype is large within its sample. J is TRBJ1-5 and V is TRBV20-1, with 8 bases identical to TRBD1. CDR1 is DFQATT, CDR2 SNEGSKA, per germline (reference sequence). V was pared by 4 bases and J by 9 bases, with 17 bases of the junction left unmatched. The length of the CDR3 is 16 residues. This chain's CDR3 is CSAISARGRFSRPQHF. CDR3 coding DNA: TGCAGTGCTATTTCTGCCAGGGGGCGATTCTCTCGGCCCCAGCATTTT.

This clonotype ranks as medium-sized. The chain combines TRBV29-1 with TRBJ2-3; 7 nucleotides align to TRBD1. This CDR3 is 14 amino acids long. With V trimmed by 7 bases and J by 1 base, 8 bases remained unmatched. In germline, CDR1 is SQVTM, CDR2 ANQGSEA. The CDR3 reads CSARQGSGTDTQYF. CDR3 DNA sequence: TGCAGCGCTCGACAGGGTAGCGGCACAGATACGCAGTATTTT.

The CDR3 DNA sequence: TGTGCCAGCAGTTTATTGGGACAGGGAAATTCACCCCTCCACTTT. It specifies CASSLLGQGNSPLHF. The genes are TRBV28 and TRBJ1-6; TRBD1 matches 9 bases. The CDR3 covers 15 residues. The V gene end was trimmed by 1 base and the J gene end by 7 bases; junction bases not matched to a gene: 2. Germline CDR1 and CDR2: MDHEN and SYDVKM.

This sequence joins TRBV6-5 and TRBJ1-4; D is uncertain. Germline V gene lookup returns CDR1 MNHEY and CDR2 SVGAGI. This CDR3 has 15 residues. V lost 2 bases, J lost 0 bases, and 7 bases lay in between. CDR3 DNA sequence: TGTGCCAGCAGTTACGGGCAGACAACTAATGAAAAACTGTTTTTT. Its translation is CASSYGQTTNEKLFF.